This entry lists 12 T cell receptor beta chains sequenced from one sample in a study of blood T cell repertoires in COVID-19. The repertoire was sequenced with immunoSEQ multiplex PCR; TCRdb's copy has only in-frame clones and lacks some. Of 200,000 to 300,000 clones in the sample, approximately 85% are singletons; the top ten hold 4% to 6%. What was sequenced was peripheral blood. The receptors originated from a man aged 45-65 years with COVID-19, enrolled during active disease.

This clone was detected only once. The chain links TRBV5-1 to TRBJ2-3; TRBD2 matches 8 bases. J lost 1 base, V lost 4 bases, and 5 bases had no gene match. Per germline, CDR1 SGHRS and CDR2 YFSETQ. The CDR3 extends over 15 amino acids. The CDR3 DNA reads as TGCGCCAGCAGCCCGGGACTAGAGGGCACAGATACGCAGTATTTT. Translated, it gives CASSPGLEGTDTQYF.

This clone came up many times. The chain joins TRBV11-2 to TRBJ2-7; a weak D match, TRBD2 (5 bases). CDR3 length equals 16 residues. Germline assignment: CDR1 SGHAT and CDR2 FQNNGV. V was cut by 1 base and J by 4 bases, with 17 bases left in between. CDR3 sequence reads: CASSLVEGFSGYEQYF. Here the CDR3 DNA reads TGTGCCAGCAGCTTAGTCGAGGGCTTTTCGGGATACGAGCAGTACTTC.

The rearrangement joins TRBV4-1 to TRBJ2-7, with 8 bases fitting TRBD1. The CDR3 covers 15 residues. CDR1 and CDR2 (germline): MGHRA, YSYEKL. V lost 1 base and J lost 4; bases outside the gene matches: 6. The CDR3 spells CASSQGQGAMYEQYF. In nucleotides, the CDR3 is TGCGCCAGCAGCCAAGGGCAGGGGGCCATGTACGAGCAGTACTTC.

The chain combines TRBV13 with TRBJ2-1, with 12 bases identical to TRBD2. The CDR3 runs 16 residues. V was clipped by 4 bases and J by 3 bases; unmatched bases: 4. The germline gives CDR1 PRHDT, CDR2 FYEKMQ (reference sequence). The CDR3 DNA reads TGTGCCAGCAGCTCTAGCGGGGGGGCCAACTACAATGAGCAGTTCTTC. Encoded protein: CASSSSGGANYNEQFF.

The chain recombines TRBV5-1 with TRBJ2-1; TRBD1 might be the D (6 bases). The CDR3 has 14 amino acids. The V gene's germline CDR1 is SGHRS and CDR2 YFSETQ. Trimming left V 1 base short and J 6 bases short, with 11 bases between. CDR3 nucleotide sequence: TGCGCCAGCAGCTTGACAGGACAGACCAATGAGCAGTTCTTC. Amino acids: CASSLTGQTNEQFF.

This chain connects TRBV28 to TRBJ1-5; 11 positions match TRBD1. The ends lost 4 bases at V and 4 bases at J; junction bases unmatched: 9. Germline V gene data show CDR1 as MDHEN and CDR2 as SYDVKM. This CDR3 has 17 amino acids. The CDR3, as DNA: TGTGCCAGCAGTTGGCCGACCGGGACAGGGGGGAATCAGCCCCAGCATTTT. As protein: CASSWPTGTGGNQPQHF.

V is TRBV29-1 and J is TRBJ2-3, with D tentatively TRBD2 (6 bases). Looked up from germline, CDR1 is SQVTM and CDR2 is ANQGSEA. CDR3 length: 15 residues. Deletions cut 4 bases from V and 5 bases from J, with 19 bases between. The CDR3 here is CSVAAGTPPQDTQYF. CDR3 sequence (DNA): TGCAGCGTTGCGGCGGGAACCCCACCACAAGATACGCAGTATTTT.

This clone was seen a handful of times. The chain uses TRBV30 and TRBJ2-7, with TRBD1 identical over 7 bases. Losses at the gene ends were 0 bases for V and 5 bases for J; bases not matched to a gene: 1. The CDR3 length is 12 residues. Germline V gene data show CDR1 as GTSNPN and CDR2 as SVGIG (reference sequence). The CDR3 spells CAWSVQGNEQYF. The DNA for the CDR3 is TGTGCCTGGAGTGTACAGGGGAACGAGCAGTACTTC.

The chain couples TRBV5-6 to TRBJ1-2, with a weak D call TRBD1 (5 bases). V lost 1 base and J lost 4, with 14 bases in between. Per the germline V gene, CDR1 is SGHDT and CDR2 is YYEEEE. The length of the CDR3 is 15 residues. The CDR3 nucleotides are TGTGCCAGCAGCTTGATGATTGACAGTGGCTATGGCTACACCTTC. Protein: CASSLMIDSGYGYTF. Full variable domain (remainder filled in from reference TRBV5-6 and TRBJ1-2): DAGVTQSPTHLIKTRGQQVTLRCSPKSGHDTVSWYQQALGQGPQFIFQYYEEEERQRGNFPDRFSGHQFPNYSSELNVNALLLGDSALYLCASSLMIDSGYGYTFGSGTRLTVV.

This clone has only a few counts. This chain uses TRBV29-1 with TRBJ2-7, with TRBD1 matching 10 bases. This CDR3 has 13 residues. The V segment lost 5 bases and the J segment 6 bases; nucleotides outside the gene matches: 7. Germline CDR1 is SQVTM and CDR2 is ANQGSEA. In DNA form, the CDR3 reads TGCAGCGTTCGGACAGGGGGTCCTCTCGAGCAGTACTTC. Translated: CSVRTGGPLEQYF.

The chain is built from TRBV6-6 and TRBJ1-2; 8 bases are shared with TRBD1. The V segment lost 0 bases and the J segment 7 bases; nucleotides outside the gene matches: 7. CDR1 is MNHNY and CDR2 is SVGAGI in the germline V gene (reference sequence). This CDR3 contains 15 residues. CDR3 coding DNA: TGTGCCAGCAGTTACTCCCCGACAGGGGCCATTGGCTACACCTTC. This gives the protein CASSYSPTGAIGYTF.

This clone has only one observation. The chain employs TRBV3-1 (or the pseudogene TRBV3-2) and TRBJ2-3, with D maybe TRBD2 (7 bases). The CDR3 has 17 amino acids. Germline CDR1 LGHDT, CDR2 YNNKEL (reference sequence). V was clipped by 3 bases and J by 0 bases, with 16 bases between them. The CDR3 reads CASSHSIGGESTDTQYF. CDR3 DNA: TGTGCCAGCAGCCATTCGATAGGGGGGGAGAGCACAGATACGCAGTATTTT.